This T cell receptor (beta chain) was observed in a study of blood T cell repertoires in COVID-19. Study-wide context: Sites in the United States, Italy and Spain provided acute and convalescent COVID-19 samples. From T cells, B-cell-depleted T cells, or PBMCs came the material, which was cDNA or gDNA.

As handled by the study authors: Reference gene primer amplification gave estimated nucleated cell counts. Method: immunoSEQ multiplex PCR; TCRdb's copy keeps in-frame clones and lacks some. D and trimming were read from the DNA, whereas the V and J calls and clone size are those reported in that table. Among around 100,000 clones listed, about 89% were seen once. The V end lost 4 bases, the J end lost 3 bases, and 13 bases lay between the germline ends. This CDR3 is 14 amino acids long. The sequence came from a man in his forties with acute or convalescent COVID-19. Sequencing was performed on peripheral blood. This rearrangement joins TRBV23-1 to TRBJ2-7, with a tentative D call TRBD1 (6 bases). TRBV23-1 is noted as an ORF with a role that remains uncertain. The chain's CDR3 is CASSPEEQGYEQYF. CDR3 DNA sequence: TGCGCCAGCAGTCCAGAAGAACAGGGCTACGAGCAGTACTTC.